This T cell receptor (beta chain) stems from a study of OX40 agonist ivuxolimab in advanced cancers. Sampling of blood occurred at baseline, cycle 4 day 1, and cycle 7 day 1. Clones were sequenced by immunoSEQ multiplex PCR, and TCRdb holds only the in-frame ones, with some missing. Of over 55,000 clones listed, about four fifths are singletons. This clonotype originated in an adult with an advanced solid tumor such as melanoma, head and neck, liver or kidney cancer. The sample consisted of CD4+ or CD8+ T cells sorted from blood, taken in a trial of the OX40 agonist ivuxolimab.

CDR3 DNA sequence: TGTGCCAGCAGCCTACAGGGACAGGGCCTGGGACAGCCCCAGCATTTT. Protein product: CASSLQGQGLGQPQHF. This chain links TRBV7-2 with TRBJ1-5, with 9 bases fitting TRBD1. The V gene's germline CDR1 is SGHTA and CDR2 FQGNSA. The CDR3 is 16 residues long. Trimming took 5 bases from V and 7 from J; bases not matched to a gene: 12.